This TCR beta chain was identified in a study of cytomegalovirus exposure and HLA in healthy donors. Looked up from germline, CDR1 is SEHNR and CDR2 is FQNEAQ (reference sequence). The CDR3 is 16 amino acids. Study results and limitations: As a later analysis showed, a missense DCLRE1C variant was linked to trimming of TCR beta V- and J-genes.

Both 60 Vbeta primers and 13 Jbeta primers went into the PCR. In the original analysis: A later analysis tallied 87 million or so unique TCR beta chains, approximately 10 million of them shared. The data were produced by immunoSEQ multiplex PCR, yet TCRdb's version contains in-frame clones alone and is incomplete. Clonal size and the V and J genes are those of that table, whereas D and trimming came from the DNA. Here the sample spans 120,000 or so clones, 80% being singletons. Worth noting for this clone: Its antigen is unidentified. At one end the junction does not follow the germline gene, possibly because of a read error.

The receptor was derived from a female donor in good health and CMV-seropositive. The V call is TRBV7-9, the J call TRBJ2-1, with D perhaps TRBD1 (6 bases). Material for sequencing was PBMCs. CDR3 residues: CAGSLEFRGAYNEQFF. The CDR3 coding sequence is TGTGCCGGCAGCTTAGAGTTCAGGGGTGCCTACAATGAGCAGTTCTTC.